These T cell receptor beta chains were read from a single sample in a study of T cell repertoires in cytomegalovirus infection. From the reads, TCRdb called clonotypes with MiXCR, one entry per CDR3 protein. The data hold approximately 190,000 distinct CDR3 sequences, with 7.5% to 10% observed a single time. Material: PBMCs. The origin of the receptors is a human donor in good health (CMV status not recorded). Some clones in this sample may be carry-over from other donors' samples. CDR3s include the opening cysteine and the closing phenylalanine or tryptophan. The order of the fields is CDR3 length, clone size, D gene, V gene, J gene, CDR3 DNA, CDR3 protein. A D gene is named only where the DNA matches it firmly. Where a row states a size, it is once, few, many or the class of an expanded clone; other rows omit it.

CDR3 length: 13; clone size: few; D gene: NA; V gene: TRBV29-1; J gene: TRBJ1-6; CDR3 DNA: TGCAGCGCCCGACAGACTACTAATTCACCCCTCCACTTT; CDR3 protein: CSARQTTNSPLHF
CDR3 length: 15; clone size: NA; D gene: TRBD2; V gene: TRBV24-1; J gene: TRBJ2-5; CDR3 DNA: TGTGCCACCAGTGACCGGACTAGCGGGAGTGAGACCCAGTACTTC; CDR3 protein: CATSDRTSGSETQYF
CDR3 length: 14; clone size: NA; D gene: NA; V gene: TRBV6-2/TRBV6-3; J gene: TRBJ2-1; CDR3 DNA: TGTGCCAGCAGTAGACTTAGCTCCTACAATGAGCAGTTCTTC; CDR3 protein: CASSRLSSYNEQFF
CDR3 length: 14; clone size: NA; D gene: NA; V gene: TRBV11-3; J gene: TRBJ2-2; CDR3 DNA: TGTGCCAGCAGCCTCGACATGAACACCGGGGAGCTGTTTTTT; CDR3 protein: CASSLDMNTGELFF
CDR3 length: 18; clone size: many; D gene: TRBD2; V gene: TRBV4-3; J gene: TRBJ2-5; CDR3 DNA: TGCGCCAGCAGCCCTCGGCGCACTAGCGGGTGGGGACAAGAGACCCAGTACTTC; CDR3 protein: CASSPRRTSGWGQETQYF
CDR3 length: 13; clone size: few; D gene: NA; V gene: TRBV9; J gene: TRBJ2-1; CDR3 DNA: TGTGCCAGCAGCGTGATTTACGCAAGTGAGCAGTTCTTC; CDR3 protein: CASSVIYASEQFF
CDR3 length: 18; clone size: NA; D gene: TRBD2; V gene: TRBV14; J gene: TRBJ2-1; CDR3 DNA: TGTGCCAGCAGCCAAGATCAGAGGGGGCTAGCGGGAGCCAATGAGCAGTTCTTC; CDR3 protein: CASSQDQRGLAGANEQFF
CDR3 length: 11; clone size: NA; D gene: NA; V gene: TRBV7-2; J gene: TRBJ2-1; CDR3 DNA: TGTGCCAGCAGCGGCGCCAATGAGCAGTTCTTC; CDR3 protein: CASSGANEQFF
CDR3 length: 16; clone size: many; D gene: NA; V gene: TRBV6-2/TRBV6-3; J gene: TRBJ2-1; CDR3 DNA: TGTGCCAGCAGACGCCCAGGAGGGAGTCAAGGGGATGAGCAGTTCTTC; CDR3 protein: CASRRPGGSQGDEQFF
CDR3 length: 13; clone size: few; D gene: NA; V gene: TRBV12-3/TRBV12-4; J gene: TRBJ1-1; CDR3 DNA: TGTGCCAGCAGTTTATCAGGGTATCCCGAAGCTTTCTTT; CDR3 protein: CASSLSGYPEAFF
CDR3 length: 15; clone size: many; D gene: TRBD1; V gene: TRBV6-2/TRBV6-3; J gene: TRBJ1-5; CDR3 DNA: TGTGCCAGCAGCTGGACAGGGGGGATGGGTCAGCCCCAGCATTTT; CDR3 protein: CASSWTGGMGQPQHF
CDR3 length: 16; clone size: many; D gene: NA; V gene: TRBV7-2; J gene: TRBJ1-4; CDR3 DNA: TGTGCCAGCAGCTTAGATATGGGGGCGGCTAATGAAAAACTGTTTTTT; CDR3 protein: CASSLDMGAANEKLFF
CDR3 length: 13; clone size: few; D gene: NA; V gene: TRBV12-3/TRBV12-4; J gene: TRBJ1-6; CDR3 DNA: TGTGCCAGCAGGCCTGACTATAATTCACCCCTCCACTTT; CDR3 protein: CASRPDYNSPLHF
CDR3 length: 16; clone size: NA; D gene: NA; V gene: TRBV7-8; J gene: TRBJ1-1; CDR3 DNA: TGTGCCAGCAGCCTGGGCTCAGGGGTAAGCAGCACTGAAGCTTTCTTT; CDR3 protein: CASSLGSGVSSTEAFF
CDR3 length: 13; clone size: many; D gene: NA; V gene: TRBV7-6; J gene: TRBJ2-7; CDR3 DNA: TGTGCCAGCAGCTCGGGACTGGGGGACGAGCAGTACTTC; CDR3 protein: CASSSGLGDEQYF
CDR3 length: 16; clone size: many; D gene: TRBD1; V gene: TRBV28; J gene: TRBJ1-5; CDR3 DNA: TGTGCCAGCAGTTACGTCGACAGGGCCTCCAATCAGCCCCAGCATTTT; CDR3 protein: CASSYVDRASNQPQHF
CDR3 length: 15; clone size: many; D gene: NA; V gene: TRBV2; J gene: TRBJ1-5; CDR3 DNA: TGTGCCAGCAGTGAGGACAGCCTGGGCAATCAGCCCCAGCATTTT; CDR3 protein: CASSEDSLGNQPQHF
CDR3 length: 16; clone size: NA; D gene: TRBD2; V gene: TRBV28; J gene: TRBJ2-5; CDR3 DNA: TGTGCCAGCAGCCAACCACTAGCGGGAGTAAGAGAGACCCAGTACTTC; CDR3 protein: CASSQPLAGVRETQYF
CDR3 length: 13; clone size: many; D gene: TRBD1; V gene: TRBV7-2; J gene: TRBJ2-7; CDR3 DNA: TGTGCCAGCAGCGTAGGGACAGTCTACGAGCAGTACTTC; CDR3 protein: CASSVGTVYEQYF
CDR3 length: 14; clone size: few; D gene: NA; V gene: TRBV5-1; J gene: TRBJ1-4; CDR3 DNA: TGCGCCAGCAGCTTGTCCGGGGTAGATGAAAAACTGTTTTTT; CDR3 protein: CASSLSGVDEKLFF
CDR3 length: 15; clone size: few; D gene: TRBD2; V gene: TRBV5-5; J gene: TRBJ2-3; CDR3 DNA: TGTGCCAGCAGCCGGAGGACTAGCGCCACAGATACGCAGTATTTT; CDR3 protein: CASSRRTSATDTQYF
CDR3 length: 15; clone size: few; D gene: TRBD1; V gene: TRBV9; J gene: TRBJ1-6; CDR3 DNA: TGTGCCAGCAGCGTAGCCGACAGGGGTACCTCACCCCTCCACTTT; CDR3 protein: CASSVADRGTSPLHF
CDR3 length: 14; clone size: many; D gene: NA; V gene: TRBV7-2; J gene: TRBJ2-7; CDR3 DNA: TGTGCCAGCAGCTCGGGACCGACCCTCTACGAGCAGTACTTC; CDR3 protein: CASSSGPTLYEQYF
CDR3 length: 15; clone size: few; D gene: NA; V gene: TRBV20-1; J gene: TRBJ2-6; CDR3 DNA: TGCAGTGCAATGTGGGGATACTCTGAGGCCAACGTCCTGACTTTC; CDR3 protein: CSAMWGYSEANVLTF
CDR3 length: 16; clone size: many; D gene: NA; V gene: TRBV2; J gene: TRBJ2-5; CDR3 DNA: TGTGCCAGCAGTGAAGAGTCGGGAGACTTTCGCGGGGCCCAGTACTTC; CDR3 protein: CASSEESGDFRGAQYF
CDR3 length: 17; clone size: many; D gene: NA; V gene: TRBV6-5; J gene: TRBJ1-1; CDR3 DNA: TGTGCCAGCAGTTCGTCGGCCAACGGTATGAGGATCACTGAAGCTTTCTTT; CDR3 protein: CASSSSANGMRITEAFF
CDR3 length: 14; clone size: NA; D gene: TRBD1; V gene: TRBV6-6; J gene: TRBJ2-7; CDR3 DNA: TGTGCCAGCAGTTTTGGGGACAGGGGTGGCGAGCAGTACTTC; CDR3 protein: CASSFGDRGGEQYF
CDR3 length: 16; clone size: many; D gene: TRBD2; V gene: TRBV7-2; J gene: TRBJ2-1; CDR3 DNA: TGTGCCAGCAGCTCTCCGGGACTAGCGGGAGGCAATGAGCAGTTCTTC; CDR3 protein: CASSSPGLAGGNEQFF
CDR3 length: 16; clone size: many; D gene: NA; V gene: TRBV6-2/TRBV6-3; J gene: TRBJ2-4; CDR3 DNA: TGTGCCAGCAGTCCCTATGGGCGGATGCCATTGAACATTCAGTACTTC; CDR3 protein: CASSPYGRMPLNIQYF
CDR3 length: 17; clone size: many; D gene: TRBD2; V gene: TRBV28; J gene: TRBJ2-1; CDR3 DNA: TGTGCCAGCAGTACGCGTTTTATAGCGGGGGGTTACAATGAGCAGTTCTTC; CDR3 protein: CASSTRFIAGGYNEQFF
CDR3 length: 14; clone size: few; D gene: NA; V gene: TRBV9; J gene: TRBJ2-5; CDR3 DNA: TGTGCCAGCAGCGTAGAAGCGCTAGGAAGGACCCAGTACTTC; CDR3 protein: CASSVEALGRTQYF
CDR3 length: 13; clone size: many; D gene: TRBD1; V gene: TRBV20-1; J gene: TRBJ2-1; CDR3 DNA: TGCAGTGCTAGAGAGAACCGGGACAGGGGCCTACTCTTC; CDR3 protein: CSARENRDRGLLF
CDR3 length: 14; clone size: many; D gene: NA; V gene: TRBV28; J gene: TRBJ2-7; CDR3 DNA: TGTGCCAGCAGTTTTGTCGGGGGTACCTACGAGCAGTACTTC; CDR3 protein: CASSFVGGTYEQYF
CDR3 length: 17; clone size: many; D gene: NA; V gene: TRBV28; J gene: TRBJ2-5; CDR3 DNA: TGTGCCAGCAGCCCACTGAAAGGGTCTGGTAGTCGGGAGACCCAGTACTTC; CDR3 protein: CASSPLKGSGSRETQYF
CDR3 length: 13; clone size: many; D gene: NA; V gene: TRBV7-3; J gene: TRBJ2-1; CDR3 DNA: TGTGCCAGCAGCGCCCTCCGAGGCAATGAGCAGTTCTTC; CDR3 protein: CASSALRGNEQFF
CDR3 length: 13; clone size: few; D gene: TRBD1; V gene: TRBV7-9; J gene: TRBJ1-1; CDR3 DNA: TGTTCCAGGTGGGGGACAGGGGGCACTGAAGCTTTCTTT; CDR3 protein: CSRWGTGGTEAFF
CDR3 length: 15; clone size: few; D gene: TRBD2; V gene: TRBV12-3/TRBV12-4; J gene: TRBJ2-3; CDR3 DNA: TGTGCCAGCAGACTCTCCGGGGGGGTCGGAGATACGCAGTATTTT; CDR3 protein: CASRLSGGVGDTQYF
CDR3 length: 12; clone size: few; D gene: TRBD1; V gene: TRBV28; J gene: TRBJ1-2; CDR3 DNA: TGTGCCAGCAGAGAACAGGGGCATGGCTACACCTTC; CDR3 protein: CASREQGHGYTF
CDR3 length: 15; clone size: few; D gene: TRBD2; V gene: TRBV2; J gene: TRBJ2-1; CDR3 DNA: TGTGCCAGCAGTGAAGTTTCTAGCGGGACGGGTGAGCAGTTCTTC; CDR3 protein: CASSEVSSGTGEQFF
CDR3 length: 15; clone size: many; D gene: NA; V gene: TRBV7-6; J gene: TRBJ1-1; CDR3 DNA: TGTGCCAGCAGCCATGCAATCGGAGCGCACACTGAAGCTTTCTTT; CDR3 protein: CASSHAIGAHTEAFF
CDR3 length: 16; clone size: NA; D gene: NA; V gene: TRBV7-3; J gene: TRBJ2-7; CDR3 DNA: TGTGCCAGCAGCTACCCCCGGGCTGGACAAACCTACGAGCAGTACTTC; CDR3 protein: CASSYPRAGQTYEQYF
CDR3 length: 12; clone size: few; D gene: NA; V gene: TRBV10-2; J gene: TRBJ1-2; CDR3 DNA: TGCGCCAGCCAGGGGACCCCATATGGCTACACCTTC; CDR3 protein: CASQGTPYGYTF
CDR3 length: 15; clone size: NA; D gene: TRBD1; V gene: TRBV12-3/TRBV12-4; J gene: TRBJ2-2; CDR3 DNA: TGTGCCAGCAGTTTTGGGACAGGGTCCACCGGGGAGCTGTTTTTT; CDR3 protein: CASSFGTGSTGELFF
CDR3 length: 13; clone size: few; D gene: TRBD1; V gene: TRBV29-1; J gene: TRBJ2-5; CDR3 DNA: TGCAGCGTTACTGGCAGGGGGCAAGAGACCCAGTACTTC; CDR3 protein: CSVTGRGQETQYF
CDR3 length: 14; clone size: few; D gene: TRBD1; V gene: TRBV28; J gene: TRBJ1-1; CDR3 DNA: TGTGCCAGCAGGACACCCGTTCTGGGACAGACGTACCTCTTT; CDR3 protein: CASRTPVLGQTYLF
CDR3 length: 13; clone size: many; D gene: NA; V gene: TRBV7-2; J gene: TRBJ2-7; CDR3 DNA: TGTGCCAGCAGCTTTGCAGGGTTCTACGAGCAGTACTTC; CDR3 protein: CASSFAGFYEQYF
CDR3 length: 15; clone size: few; D gene: NA; V gene: TRBV28; J gene: TRBJ2-7; CDR3 DNA: TGTGCCAGCAGTTTTCAGACTCACCTTTCCTACGAGCAGTACTTC; CDR3 protein: CASSFQTHLSYEQYF
CDR3 length: 15; clone size: NA; D gene: TRBD2; V gene: TRBV6-2/TRBV6-3; J gene: TRBJ2-5; CDR3 DNA: TGTGCCAGCAGTGAGCGGGAATACTACCAAGAGACCCAGTACTTC; CDR3 protein: CASSEREYYQETQYF
CDR3 length: 16; clone size: NA; D gene: TRBD1; V gene: TRBV7-6; J gene: TRBJ2-5; CDR3 DNA: TGTGCCAGCAGCTTAGGGGGGACAGGGAGGCGAGAGACCCAGTACTTC; CDR3 protein: CASSLGGTGRRETQYF
CDR3 length: 17; clone size: many; D gene: NA; V gene: TRBV7-9; J gene: TRBJ1-6; CDR3 DNA: TGTGCCAGCAGCTTCATCGGGACCAGCTCCTATAATTCACCCCTCCACTTT; CDR3 protein: CASSFIGTSSYNSPLHF
CDR3 length: 15; clone size: few; D gene: NA; V gene: TRBV7-9; J gene: TRBJ2-7; CDR3 DNA: TGTGCCAGCAGCCAGGGGCAGGGGGGCTCCTACGAGCAGTACTTC; CDR3 protein: CASSQGQGGSYEQYF
CDR3 length: 17; clone size: many; D gene: TRBD1; V gene: TRBV12-5; J gene: TRBJ1-1; CDR3 DNA: TGTGCTAGTGGTTTGGTACCCCCCGGACAGGGGATCACTGAAGCTTTCTTT; CDR3 protein: CASGLVPPGQGITEAFF
CDR3 length: 13; clone size: many; D gene: NA; V gene: TRBV12-3/TRBV12-4; J gene: TRBJ1-5; CDR3 DNA: TGTGCCAGCAGCCTGATCCGCAATCAGCCCCAGCATTTT; CDR3 protein: CASSLIRNQPQHF
CDR3 length: 14; clone size: NA; D gene: NA; V gene: TRBV5-6; J gene: TRBJ1-1; CDR3 DNA: TGTGCCAGCAGCTGGAGGGGAAGGAACACTGAAGCTTTCTTT; CDR3 protein: CASSWRGRNTEAFF
CDR3 length: 15; clone size: many; D gene: TRBD2; V gene: TRBV19; J gene: TRBJ2-7; CDR3 DNA: TGTGCCAGTAGTATAACCCCTGGCGGGAGTTACGAGCAGTACTTC; CDR3 protein: CASSITPGGSYEQYF
CDR3 length: 15; clone size: few; D gene: NA; V gene: TRBV6-2/TRBV6-3; J gene: TRBJ2-1; CDR3 DNA: TGTGCCAGCAGTAAGACTGTTGGAACCTACAATGAGCAGTTCTTC; CDR3 protein: CASSKTVGTYNEQFF
CDR3 length: 16; clone size: few; D gene: NA; V gene: TRBV10-3; J gene: TRBJ1-1; CDR3 DNA: TGTGCCATCAGTGAAACACACAGGGCAGGTAACACTGAAGCTTTCTTT; CDR3 protein: CAISETHRAGNTEAFF
CDR3 length: 12; clone size: many; D gene: NA; V gene: TRBV7-2; J gene: TRBJ1-2; CDR3 DNA: TGTGCCAGCAGCCCCTGGACTGGGAGTTACACCTTC; CDR3 protein: CASSPWTGSYTF
CDR3 length: 14; clone size: many; D gene: NA; V gene: TRBV12-3/TRBV12-4; J gene: TRBJ1-2; CDR3 DNA: TGTGCCAGCAGTTTAGGCAACGGCAACTATGGCTACACCTTC; CDR3 protein: CASSLGNGNYGYTF
CDR3 length: 18; clone size: many; D gene: TRBD2; V gene: TRBV7-3; J gene: TRBJ2-3; CDR3 DNA: TGTGCCAGCAGCTTTTTGGGTATGGCGGGAGATCGAACAGATACGCAGTATTTT; CDR3 protein: CASSFLGMAGDRTDTQYF